One sample yielded the 23 T cell receptor beta chains listed below, sequenced in a study of cytomegalovirus exposure and HLA in healthy donors. In the PCR, 60 Vbeta and 13 Jbeta primers were used. Libraries were prepared by immunoSEQ multiplex PCR; TCRdb keeps only in-frame clonotypes and omits some of them. The sample has approximately 69,000 clones; about 70% are singletons. Sequencing was done on a sample of PBMCs. Receptor source: a man aged 18 to 30 in good health and CMV-seronegative.

The gene calls are TRBV28 and TRBJ2-5; 9 positions match TRBD1. Losses at the gene ends were 3 bases for V and 4 bases for J; bases not matched to a gene: 6. The length of the CDR3 is 15 residues. Per germline, CDR1 MDHEN and CDR2 SYDVKM. CDR3 loop: CASSLPLGQGETQYF. The CDR3 region has the DNA TGTGCCAGCAGTTTGCCCCTGGGACAGGGAGAGACCCAGTACTTC.

The chain links TRBV15 to TRBJ1-4; 9 positions match TRBD1. The CDR3 extends over 16 amino acids. Germline loops: CDR1 LNHNV, CDR2 YYDKDF (reference sequence). V lost 0 bases, J lost 7 bases, and 6 bases stayed unmatched. The CDR3 nucleotides are TGTGCCACCAGCAGAGACCCGACAGGGGGGAGTGAAAAACTGTTTTTT. Translating gives CATSRDPTGGSEKLFF.

The J gene is TRBJ2-2, the V gene TRBV5-1; TRBD2 matches 8 bases. Germline V lookup: CDR1 SGHRS, CDR2 YFSETQ. The CDR3 runs 15 residues. V lost 4 bases to trimming and J lost 4 bases; unmatched junction nucleotides: 6. CDR3 sequence reads: CASSQTGTSTGELFF. As DNA, the CDR3 is TGCGCCAGCAGCCAAACCGGGACTAGCACCGGGGAGCTGTTTTTT. Complete variable domain (other parts from reference TRBV5-1 and TRBJ2-2): KAGVTQTPRYLIKTRGQQVTLSCSPISGHRSVSWYQQTPGQGLQFLFEYFSETQRNKGNFPGRFSGRQFSNSRSEMNVSTLELGDSALYLCASSQTGTSTGELFFGEGSRLTVL.

This chain connects TRBV29-1 to TRBJ1-4, with TRBD1 matching 7 bases. The V segment lost 4 bases and the J segment 3 bases; nucleotides outside the gene matches: 5. The V gene's germline CDR1 is SQVTM and CDR2 ANQGSEA. This CDR3 has 14 amino acids. CDR3 sequence (DNA): TGCAGCGTTGGGGTGGGACAGTCTAATGAAAAACTGTTTTTT. Translating gives CSVGVGQSNEKLFF.

This chain uses TRBV28 with TRBJ1-5; TRBD1 agrees at 8 bases. V shed 6 bases and J 0 bases; nucleotides not matched to a gene: 7. Per the germline V gene, CDR1 is MDHEN and CDR2 is SYDVKM. The length of the CDR3 is 16 residues. In nucleotides, the CDR3 is TGTGCCAGCAGCCGATGGACAGGGAATAGCAATCAGCCCCAGCATTTT. Its protein product is CASSRWTGNSNQPQHF.

The rearrangement links TRBV5-1 to TRBJ2-5; TRBD2 agrees at 12 bases. The junction had 5 bases not matched to a gene; V was cut back by 0 bases and J by 2 bases. Germline V gene data show CDR1 as SGHRS and CDR2 as YFSETQ. CDR3 size: 17 residues. Written as DNA, the CDR3 is TGCGCCAGCAGCTTGGCCAGGACTAGCGGGGTTCAAGAGACCCAGTACTTC. Protein product: CASSLARTSGVQETQYF.

This chain connects TRBV6-1 to TRBJ2-7, with 8 bases lining up with TRBD2. Germline V lookup: CDR1 MNHNS, CDR2 SASEGT. This CDR3 contains 17 residues. Trimming removed 2 bases from V and 3 bases from J; junction bases left unmatched: 12. CDR3 coding DNA: TGTGCCAGCAGTGAACTACCGACCACTAGCGGCGGCTACGAGCAGTACTTC. It is translated as CASSELPTTSGGYEQYF.

The V gene is TRBV9, the J gene TRBJ2-7; 7 bases line up with TRBD2. This CDR3 has 15 amino acids. CDR1 is SGDLS and CDR2 is YYNGEE in the germline V gene. Trimming cost V 4 bases and J 0 bases; bases outside gene matches: 7. The DNA of the CDR3 is TGTGCCAGCAGCACCGGGGGGTCGAGCTCCTACGAGCAGTACTTC. Amino acid sequence: CASSTGGSSSYEQYF.

The chain is built from TRBV25-1 and TRBJ1-2; D is ambiguous. Trimming left V 0 bases short and J 2 bases short, with 16 bases between. CDR3 size: 17 residues. Germline CDR1 reads MGHDK; CDR2 reads SYGVNS. In DNA, the CDR3 is TGTGCCAGCAGTGAATATACAGCCGGCAGGAACAACTATGGCTACACCTTC. This sequence encodes CASSEYTAGRNNYGYTF.

This rearrangement joins TRBV6-1 to TRBJ2-2; 7 bases are a match to TRBD2. CDR1 MNHNS and CDR2 SASEGT come from the germline V gene. V dropped 5 bases and J dropped 2; count of bases not matched to a gene: 5. This CDR3 is built from 15 residues. Here the CDR3 DNA reads TGTGCCAGCAGTTCCGGGACTACCAACACCGGGGAGCTGTTTTTT. Translation gives CASSSGTTNTGELFF.

The chain is built from TRBV29-1 and TRBJ1-3, with 7 bases identical to TRBD1. The CDR3 spans 14 residues. Germline V lookup: CDR1 SQVTM, CDR2 ANQGSEA. V shed 6 bases, J shed 1 base, and the junction held 6 bases outside the gene matches. The CDR3 DNA is TGCAGCGTCGACCCGACAGGGTCTGGAAACACCATATATTTT. Protein product: CSVDPTGSGNTIYF.

This chain links TRBV13 with TRBJ2-4; weak D call: TRBD1 (5 bases). The CDR3 covers 16 residues. Germline V CDR1 and CDR2: PRHDT, FYEKMQ (reference sequence). The ends were cut back, 5 bases at V and 6 bases at J, with 20 bases in the middle. The CDR3 nucleotides read TGTGCCAGCAGCCCATTCCCGGAACAGGCTGGAAACATTCAGTACTTC. Protein sequence: CASSPFPEQAGNIQYF.

This rearrangement joins TRBV11-2 to TRBJ2-7; possible D gene TRBD2, 5 bases. The CDR3 totals 14 residues. Germline assignment: CDR1 SGHAT and CDR2 FQNNGV. Trimming took off 1 base at V and 3 bases at J, with 10 bases between the two ends. CDR3 residues: CASSLVQRLYEQYF. The CDR3, as DNA: TGTGCCAGCAGCTTAGTACAGCGGCTCTACGAGCAGTACTTC.

This chain links TRBV6-5 with TRBJ1-2, with a tentative D call TRBD1 (6 bases). V shed 4 bases and J shed 6 bases, with 18 bases lying between them. The CDR3 consists of 15 residues. Germline assignment: CDR1 MNHEY and CDR2 SVGAGI. CDR3 nucleotides: TGTGCCAGCAGTTCCCGCAGGGGCAAAAAAAATGGCTACACCTTC. Translating gives CASSSRRGKKNGYTF.

The chain uses TRBV6-6 and TRBJ2-7; perhaps TRBD2 as D (6 bases). Between the trimmed V and J ends, which lost 4 bases and 0 bases, there was a span of 16 bases. CDR1 and CDR2 (germline): MNHNY, SVGAGI (reference sequence). The CDR3 is made up of 16 amino acids. The CDR3 reads CASSSSAGKSSYEQYV. CDR3 nucleotides: TGTGCCAGCAGTTCCTCTGCGGGGAAGAGCTCCTACGAGCAGTACGTC.

The V gene is TRBV19, the J gene TRBJ2-3; TRBD2 matches 7 bases. In germline, CDR1 is LNHDA, CDR2 SQIVND (reference sequence). CDR3 length: 14 amino acids. Germline trimming cut 5 bases from V and 1 base from J; bases unmatched to any gene: 3. The CDR3 DNA is TGTGCCAGTAGTCGACGGGGGGGCACAGATACGCAGTATTTT. This codes for CASSRRGGTDTQYF.

CDR3 in DNA: TGCGCCAGCAGCCAAGATCGGAGACAGGGGGCGAGGATGAACACTGAAGCTTTCTTT. It encodes CASSQDRRQGARMNTEAFF. This chain uses TRBV4-3 with TRBJ1-1, with 10 nucleotides matching TRBD1. The CDR3 totals 19 residues. The V segment lost 0 bases and the J segment 0 bases; nucleotides outside the gene matches: 10. The V gene's germline CDR1 is LGHNA and CDR2 YSLEER.

V is TRBV7-9 and J is TRBJ2-1, with D perhaps matching TRBD1 (5 bases). V was cut by 1 base and J by 9 bases, with 7 bases left in between. Germline V gene sequence: CDR1 SEHNR, CDR2 FQNEAQ (reference sequence). The CDR3 runs 12 residues. The CDR3 DNA follows: TGTGCCAGCAGCTTAGGGGGCCGTGAGCAGTTCTTC. This gives the protein CASSLGGREQFF.

The rearrangement links TRBV4-3 to TRBJ1-2; D perhaps matches TRBD1 (6 bases). Germline CDR1 LGHNA, CDR2 YSLEER. V was trimmed by 3 bases and J by 4 bases, leaving 18 bases between them. The CDR3 totals 16 residues. This CDR3 reads CASSHQDSPQAYGYTF. DNA for the CDR3: TGCGCCAGCAGCCACCAGGACAGTCCCCAAGCCTATGGCTACACCTTC.

With regard to this clone: This specimen includes other DNA sequences encoding the same CDR3. This chain uses TRBV9 with TRBJ2-5, with 7 bases aligning to TRBD1. The CDR3 covers 14 residues. From germline, CDR1 is SGDLS and CDR2 YYNGEE. The junction had 3 bases not matched to a gene; V was cut back by 2 bases and J by 2 bases. CDR3 amino acids: CASSVGRGQETQYF. The DNA of the CDR3 is TGTGCCAGCAGCGTGGGCAGGGGGCAAGAGACCCAGTACTTC.

This clone was seen a handful of times. The V call is TRBV6-4, the J call TRBJ2-3; 7 nucleotides match TRBD2. Looked up from germline, CDR1 is MRHNA and CDR2 is SNTAGT. Trimming cost V 0 bases and J 4 bases; bases outside gene matches: 4. CDR3 length: 15 amino acids. The CDR3 here is CASSDSAGRPDTQYF. CDR3 bases: TGTGCCAGCAGTGACTCAGCGGGGCGTCCAGATACGCAGTATTTT.

This sequence joins TRBV19 and TRBJ2-3; no firm D call. The V gene's germline CDR1 is LNHDA and CDR2 SQIVND (reference sequence). Trimming took 6 bases from V and 2 from J, leaving 12 bases between them. The CDR3 consists of 14 residues. The CDR3 sequence: CASRMRGFTDTQYF. In DNA form, the CDR3 reads TGTGCCAGTAGGATGCGAGGTTTCACAGATACGCAGTATTTT.

The V gene is TRBV4-2, the J gene TRBJ1-4; 7 nucleotides match TRBD1. The trim removed 3 bases at V and 2 bases at J, leaving 12 bases unmatched. This CDR3 is built from 18 residues. Per the germline V gene, CDR1 is LGHNA and CDR2 is YNFKEQ. In nucleotides, the CDR3 is TGTGCCAGCAGCCAGTCGCCCGGACCGGGACAGACTAATGAAAAACTGTTTTTT. As protein: CASSQSPGPGQTNEKLFF.